The next 21 T cell receptor beta chains were all read from a single sample in a study of control samples from healthy donors and cancer patients (dated by TCRdb to the early 2020s). Library preparation was by the immunoSEQ multiplex PCR assay. TCRdb took this table from immuneACCESS and kept in-frame rearrangements with V and J called. Such tables lack part of the clones; where checked against another copy, unresolved V genes explain under half of the gap, and the rest is unexplained. This sample holds about 120,000 clones; roughly 90% were observed only once. 40% of the sample is held by the ten biggest clonotypes. The sequenced sample was blood. These receptors all come from a man aged 45-65 years in good health.

Here the CDR3 DNA reads TGTGCCAGCAGTTTTTCGGACGGAACCTACGAGCAGTACTTC. This encodes CASSFSDGTYEQYF. The chain carries TRBV27 and TRBJ2-7; D is unresolved. Trimming removed 3 bases at V and 2 bases at J, with 11 bases between. The CDR3 length is 14 residues. Germline CDR1 and CDR2: MNHEY and SMNVEV (reference sequence).

The chain uses TRBV6-6 and TRBJ1-1; 7 nucleotides agree with TRBD1. The ends lost 7 bases at V and 7 bases at J; junction bases unmatched: 6. The germline V gene has CDR1 MNHNY and CDR2 SVGAGI (reference sequence). The CDR3 has 12 residues. CDR3 in DNA: TGTGCCAGCACGACACAGGGGCGTGAAGCTTTCTTT. This sequence encodes CASTTQGREAFF.

Points on this clone: Other DNA variants within this sample encode the same CDR3. The rearrangement links TRBV5-1 to TRBJ2-1, with a possible D match to TRBD2 (6 bases). The CDR3 has 14 residues. Deletions cut 4 bases from V and 7 bases from J, with 15 bases between. In germline, CDR1 is SGHRS, CDR2 YFSETQ. Here the CDR3 reads CASSGNPGTNEQFF. The DNA for the CDR3 is TGCGCCAGCAGCGGGAACCCGGGGACTAATGAGCAGTTCTTC.

The rearrangement uses TRBV2 and TRBJ2-7, with 9 positions matching TRBD2. The CDR3 totals 15 residues. The trim removed 1 base at V and 6 bases at J, leaving 7 bases unmatched. Looked up from germline, CDR1 is SNHLY and CDR2 is FYNNEI. The DNA of the CDR3 is TGTGCCAGCAGTGAAGTTGGGGGACTAGCCTCCGAGCAGTACTTC. This translates into CASSEVGGLASEQYF.

Concerning this clone: At one end the junction does not follow the germline gene, possibly because of a read error. V and J are TRBV7-2 and TRBJ2-5; D is uncertain. CDR3 length equals 12 residues. Per the germline V gene, CDR1 is SGHTA and CDR2 is FQGNSA. The CDR3 region has the DNA TGTGCCAGCGGTCATACTCAAGGGACCCAGTACTTC. Residues: CASGHTQGTQYF.

This clone occurred once. This chain uses TRBV27 with TRBJ2-1; D is undetermined. Germline V gene lookup returns CDR1 MNHEY and CDR2 SMNVEV (reference sequence). Trimming took 6 bases from V and 0 from J, leaving 12 bases between them. This CDR3 is 15 amino acids long. The CDR3 region is CASRPRLSSYNEQFF. CDR3 DNA sequence: TGTGCCAGCAGACCCAGGCTTAGCTCCTACAATGAGCAGTTCTTC.

The rearrangement uses TRBV6-2 or TRBV6-3 and TRBJ2-5, with D unresolved. Germline assignment: CDR1 MNHEY and CDR2 SVGEGT. Trimming removed 4 bases at V and 5 bases at J, with 8 bases between. The CDR3 totals 12 residues. The CDR3 region is CASSSERETQYF. Here the CDR3 DNA reads TGTGCCAGCAGTTCTGAACGGGAGACCCAGTACTTC.

Remarks on this clone: This sample also contains other DNA sequences that code for the same CDR3. The V and J genes are TRBV9 and TRBJ2-1; 12 bases are a match to TRBD2. The V gene end was trimmed by 2 bases and the J gene end by 3 bases; junction bases not matched to a gene: 3. The CDR3 has 16 residues. Per the germline V gene, CDR1 is SGDLS and CDR2 is YYNGEE. CDR3 DNA: TGTGCCAGCAGCGTCGGACTAGCGGGGTTCTACAATGAGCAGTTCTTC. It yields the protein CASSVGLAGFYNEQFF.

This chain links TRBV5-1 with TRBJ1-2; a possible D gene is TRBD1 (5 bases). This CDR3 is 17 amino acids long. Germline assignment: CDR1 SGHRS and CDR2 YFSETQ. V was shortened by 4 bases and J by 5 bases, with 24 bases between the two germline ends. In DNA form, the CDR3 reads TGCGCCAGCAGCATAACCTCCGGGACGGGGGAAAATTATGGCTACACCTTC. Its protein product is CASSITSGTGENYGYTF.

The chain carries TRBV30 and TRBJ1-1; D not certain. Trimming stripped 2 bases from V and 1 base from J, with 17 bases between. CDR1 is GTSNPN, CDR2 SVGIG, per germline (reference sequence). This CDR3 has 16 residues. The CDR3 here is CAWSPNGNKQNTEAFF. Here the CDR3 DNA reads TGTGCCTGGAGTCCAAACGGAAACAAGCAGAACACTGAAGCTTTCTTT.

This chain connects TRBV18 to TRBJ1-2; 10 nucleotides match TRBD1. The CDR3 is made up of 15 amino acids. Germline trimming cut 2 bases from V and 7 bases from J; bases unmatched to any gene: 7. Per the germline V gene, CDR1 is KGHSH and CDR2 is LQKENI. The CDR3: CASSPSGQGSSGYTF. In DNA form, the CDR3 reads TGTGCCAGCTCACCATCGGGACAGGGGTCTAGTGGCTACACCTTC.

The chain couples TRBV7-2 to TRBJ1-1; 7 bases are a match to TRBD1. Germline CDR1 is SGHTA and CDR2 is FQGNSA. The CDR3 consists of 15 residues. V lost 0 bases, J lost 1 base, and 2 bases stayed unmatched. The CDR3 nucleotides read TGTGCCAGCAGCTTAGCGGCAGGGGGGAACACTGAAGCTTTCTTT. Amino acid sequence: CASSLAAGGNTEAFF.

This rearrangement joins TRBV7-9 to TRBJ2-2; D not certain. Trimming shortened V by 4 bases and J by 5 bases, and 11 bases separated the two germline ends. Per germline, CDR1 SEHNR and CDR2 FQNEAQ (reference sequence). The CDR3 loop spans 14 amino acids. The CDR3 DNA sequence: TGTGCCAGCAGCTCCGGAGCAGTTACCGGGGAGCTGTTTTTT. It specifies CASSSGAVTGELFF.

V usage is TRBV27 and J usage is TRBJ1-2; TRBD1 is a possible D gene (5 bases). The CDR3 contains 15 residues. Trimming shortened V by 3 bases and J by 4 bases, and 15 bases separated the two germline ends. In germline, CDR1 is MNHEY, CDR2 SMNVEV (reference sequence). In DNA, the CDR3 is TGTGCCAGCAGTTTTGGGCGCGGGGGGTCCTATGGCTACACCTTC. This sequence encodes CASSFGRGGSYGYTF.

The chain is built from TRBV7-2 and TRBJ1-4; possibly TRBD1 for D (6 bases). Trimming shortened V by 4 bases and J by 7 bases, and 16 bases separated the two germline ends. The CDR3 runs 15 residues. Germline loops: CDR1 SGHTA, CDR2 FQGNSA. CDR3 region: CASSSRGGAGEKLFF. The CDR3 nucleotides are TGTGCCAGCAGCTCCCGCGGGGGCGCGGGTGAAAAACTGTTTTTT.

This chain uses TRBV5-4 with TRBJ2-1, with a tentative D call TRBD2 (6 bases). V dropped 4 bases and J dropped 2 bases, with 16 bases sitting between them. Germline V lookup: CDR1 SGHNT, CDR2 YYREEE (reference sequence). The CDR3 totals 16 residues. The CDR3 loop reads CASSRPGEEAYNEQFF. Written as DNA, the CDR3 is TGTGCCAGCAGCCGACCGGGGGAGGAAGCCTACAATGAGCAGTTCTTC.

The V call is TRBV4-1, the J call TRBJ1-2; 7 nucleotides agree with TRBD1. V lost 5 bases and J lost 6; bases outside the gene matches: 9. This CDR3 comprises 14 residues. The germline CDR1 and CDR2 sequences are MGHRA and YSYEKL. Here the CDR3 DNA reads TGCGCCAGCAGCATCCAGGGGGGCAAGGATGGCTACACCTTC. This sequence encodes CASSIQGGKDGYTF.

The rearrangement uses TRBV11-2 and TRBJ1-3, with 7 positions matching TRBD1. V lost 5 bases and J lost 1; bases outside the gene matches: 5. Per the germline V gene, CDR1 is SGHAT and CDR2 is FQNNGV. The CDR3 loop spans 15 amino acids. The CDR3 region is CASSLSTGSGNTIYF. The CDR3 DNA follows: TGTGCCAGCAGCCTCTCGACAGGGTCTGGAAACACCATATATTTT. Based on the CDR3 plus reference TRBV11-2 and TRBJ1-3, the full variable domain is EAGVAQSPRYKIIEKRQSVAFWCNPISGHATLYWYQQILGQGPKLLIQFQNNGVVDDSQLPKDRFSAERLKGVDSTLKIQPAKLEDSAVYLCASSLSTGSGNTIYFGEGSWLTVV.

V gene TRBV5-1 combines with J gene TRBJ2-5; weak D call: TRBD1 (6 bases). With 3 bases removed from V and 1 base from J, the gap between germline ends came to 13 bases. Germline V gene sequence: CDR1 SGHRS, CDR2 YFSETQ. This CDR3 spans 15 amino acids. CDR3 protein: CASSSWTDSQETQYF. The CDR3 region has the DNA TGCGCCAGCAGCTCGTGGACAGACAGCCAAGAGACCCAGTACTTC.

This chain uses TRBV5-1 with TRBJ2-7; 9 nucleotides match TRBD2. J gave up 5 bases and V 3 bases, and 9 bases lay outside the gene matches. The CDR3 is 15 residues long. CDR1 and CDR2 (germline): SGHRS, YFSETQ. The CDR3 sequence: CASSSSGTSSHEQYF. In DNA form, the CDR3 reads TGCGCCAGCAGCTCGTCCGGGACTAGCAGCCACGAGCAGTACTTC.

The genes are TRBV6-4 and TRBJ2-1, with 10 nucleotides matching TRBD2. The V and J ends lost 4 bases and 4 bases, in that order; junction bases with no gene match: 4. The CDR3 is made up of 15 amino acids. From germline, CDR1 is MRHNA and CDR2 SNTAGT. CDR3: CASSASLAGYNEQFF. CDR3 in DNA: TGTGCCAGCAGTGCGTCACTAGCGGGGTACAATGAGCAGTTCTTC.